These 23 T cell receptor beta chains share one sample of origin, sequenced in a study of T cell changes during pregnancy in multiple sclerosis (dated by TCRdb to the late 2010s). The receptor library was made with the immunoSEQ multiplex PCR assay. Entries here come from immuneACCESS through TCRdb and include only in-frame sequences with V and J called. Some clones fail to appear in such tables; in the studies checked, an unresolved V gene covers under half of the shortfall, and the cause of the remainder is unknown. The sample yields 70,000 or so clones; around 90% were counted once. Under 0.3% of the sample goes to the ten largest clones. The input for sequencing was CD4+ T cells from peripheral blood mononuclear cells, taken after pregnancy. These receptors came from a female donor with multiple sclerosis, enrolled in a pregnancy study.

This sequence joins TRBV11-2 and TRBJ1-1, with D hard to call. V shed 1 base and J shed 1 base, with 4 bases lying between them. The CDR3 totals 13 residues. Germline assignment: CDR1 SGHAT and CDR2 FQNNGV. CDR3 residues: CASSLARNTEAFF. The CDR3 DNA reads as TGTGCCAGCAGCTTAGCCAGGAACACTGAAGCTTTCTTT.

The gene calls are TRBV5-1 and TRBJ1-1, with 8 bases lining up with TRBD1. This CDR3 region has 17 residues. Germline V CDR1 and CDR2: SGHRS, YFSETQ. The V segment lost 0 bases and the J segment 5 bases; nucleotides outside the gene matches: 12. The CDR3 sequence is CASSLVLYKQGGTEAFF. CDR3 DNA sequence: TGCGCCAGCAGCTTGGTGCTCTACAAACAGGGGGGGACTGAAGCTTTCTTT.

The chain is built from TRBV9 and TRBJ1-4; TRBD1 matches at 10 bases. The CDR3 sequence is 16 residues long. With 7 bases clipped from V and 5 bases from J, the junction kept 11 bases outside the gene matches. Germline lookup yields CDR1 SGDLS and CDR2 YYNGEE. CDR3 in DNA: TGTGCCAGCCACCGGCGGGACAGGGGTGGGAATGAAAAACTGTTTTTT. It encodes CASHRRDRGGNEKLFF. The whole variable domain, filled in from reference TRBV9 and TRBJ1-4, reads DSGVTQTPKHLITATGQRVTLRCSPRSGDLSVYWYQQSLDQGLQFLIQYYNGEERAKGNILERFSAQQFPDLHSELNLSSLELGDSALYFCASHRRDRGGNEKLFFGSGTQLSVL.

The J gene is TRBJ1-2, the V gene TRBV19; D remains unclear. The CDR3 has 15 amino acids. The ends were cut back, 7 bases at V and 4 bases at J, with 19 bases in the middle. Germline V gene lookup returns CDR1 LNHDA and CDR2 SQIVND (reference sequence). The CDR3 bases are TGTGCCAGTATCAAGAGGGAACAGTACCCCTATGGCTACACCTTC. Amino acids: CASIKREQYPYGYTF.

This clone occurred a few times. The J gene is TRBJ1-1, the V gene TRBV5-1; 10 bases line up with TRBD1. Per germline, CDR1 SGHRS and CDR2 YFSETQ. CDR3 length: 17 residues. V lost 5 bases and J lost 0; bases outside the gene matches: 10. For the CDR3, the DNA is TGCGCCAGCAGGAATAAGACAGGGGGCGCGATGAACACTGAAGCTTTCTTT. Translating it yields CASRNKTGGAMNTEAFF.

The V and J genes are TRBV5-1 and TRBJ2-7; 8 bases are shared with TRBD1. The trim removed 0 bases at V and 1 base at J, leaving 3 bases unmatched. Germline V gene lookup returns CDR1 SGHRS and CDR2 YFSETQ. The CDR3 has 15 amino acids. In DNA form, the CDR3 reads TGCGCCAGCAGCTTGGCAGGGGGCGGATCCTACGAGCAGTACTTC. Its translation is CASSLAGGGSYEQYF. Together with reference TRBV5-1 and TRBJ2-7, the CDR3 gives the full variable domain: KAGVTQTPRYLIKTRGQQVTLSCSPISGHRSVSWYQQTPGQGLQFLFEYFSETQRNKGNFPGRFSGRQFSNSRSEMNVSTLELGDSALYLCASSLAGGGSYEQYFGPGTRLTVT.

CDR3 nucleotides: TGCAGTGCTCTAAGGGGCTCCGAGCAGTACTTC. Translating it yields CSALRGSEQYF. The chain combines TRBV20-1 with TRBJ2-7; D might be TRBD1 (5 bases). Germline CDR1 DFQATT, CDR2 SNEGSKA (reference sequence). V lost 5 bases and J lost 6, with 11 bases in between. This CDR3 has 11 residues.

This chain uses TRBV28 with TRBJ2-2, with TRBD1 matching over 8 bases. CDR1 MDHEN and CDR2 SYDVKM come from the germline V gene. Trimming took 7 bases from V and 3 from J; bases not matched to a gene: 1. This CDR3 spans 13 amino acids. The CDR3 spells CASNRGDTGELFF. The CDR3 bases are TGTGCCAGCAACAGGGGGGACACCGGGGAGCTGTTTTTT. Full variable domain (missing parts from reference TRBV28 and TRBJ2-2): DVKVTQSSRYLVKRTGEKVFLECVQDMDHENMFWYRQDPGLGLRLIYFSYDVKMKEKGDIPEGYSVSREKKERFSLILESASTNQTSMYLCASNRGDTGELFFGEGSRLTVL.

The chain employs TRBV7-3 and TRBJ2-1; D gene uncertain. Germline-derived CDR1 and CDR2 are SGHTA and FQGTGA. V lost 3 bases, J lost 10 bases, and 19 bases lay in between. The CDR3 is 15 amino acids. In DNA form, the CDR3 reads TGTGCCAGCAGCTTGCAGAGGTCCGGTCGTGGGGAGCAGTTCTTC. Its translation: CASSLQRSGRGEQFF.

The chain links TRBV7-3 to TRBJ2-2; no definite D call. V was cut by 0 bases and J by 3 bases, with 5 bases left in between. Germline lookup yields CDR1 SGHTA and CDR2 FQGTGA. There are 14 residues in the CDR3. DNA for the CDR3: TGTGCCAGCAGCTTAACGAGCTACACCGGGGAGCTGTTTTTT. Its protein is CASSLTSYTGELFF.

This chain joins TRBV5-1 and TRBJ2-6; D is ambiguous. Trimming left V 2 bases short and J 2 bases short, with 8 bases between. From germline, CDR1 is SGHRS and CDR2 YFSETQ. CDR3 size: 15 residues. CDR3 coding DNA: TGCGCCAGCAGCTTACCAGGCACTGGGGCCAACGTCCTGACTTTC. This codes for CASSLPGTGANVLTF. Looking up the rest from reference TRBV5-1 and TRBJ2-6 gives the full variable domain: KAGVTQTPRYLIKTRGQQVTLSCSPISGHRSVSWYQQTPGQGLQFLFEYFSETQRNKGNFPGRFSGRQFSNSRSEMNVSTLELGDSALYLCASSLPGTGANVLTFGAGSRLTVL.

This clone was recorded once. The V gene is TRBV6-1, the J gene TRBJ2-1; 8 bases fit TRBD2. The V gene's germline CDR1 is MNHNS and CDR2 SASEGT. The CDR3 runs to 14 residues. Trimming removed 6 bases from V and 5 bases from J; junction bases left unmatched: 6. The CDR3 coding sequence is TGTGCCAGCAGCTCCGGGGGGGGTAACAATGAGCAGTTCTTC. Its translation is CASSSGGGNNEQFF.

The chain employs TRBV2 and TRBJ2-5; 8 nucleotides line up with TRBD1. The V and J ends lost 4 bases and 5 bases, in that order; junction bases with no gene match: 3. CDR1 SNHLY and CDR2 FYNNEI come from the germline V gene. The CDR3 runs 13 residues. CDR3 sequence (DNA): TGTGCCAGCAGTGGACAGGGGCGGGAGACCCAGTACTTC. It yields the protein CASSGQGRETQYF.

The CDR3 coding sequence is TGTGCCAGCAGCTTGGGAGGGGGGGGCCCCTATGGCTACACCTTC. Its translation: CASSLGGGGPYGYTF. This sequence joins TRBV5-4 and TRBJ1-2, with D perhaps TRBD1 (6 bases). Trimming pared 0 bases from V and 4 bases from J, leaving 13 bases between. Looked up from germline, CDR1 is SGHNT and CDR2 is YYREEE (reference sequence). The CDR3 spans 15 residues.

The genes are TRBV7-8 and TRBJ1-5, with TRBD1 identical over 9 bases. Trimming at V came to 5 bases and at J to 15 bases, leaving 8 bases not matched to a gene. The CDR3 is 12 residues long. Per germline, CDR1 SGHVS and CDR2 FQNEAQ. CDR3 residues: CASSGTGGRRHF. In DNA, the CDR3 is TGTGCCAGCAGCGGAACAGGGGGCCGGAGGCATTTT.

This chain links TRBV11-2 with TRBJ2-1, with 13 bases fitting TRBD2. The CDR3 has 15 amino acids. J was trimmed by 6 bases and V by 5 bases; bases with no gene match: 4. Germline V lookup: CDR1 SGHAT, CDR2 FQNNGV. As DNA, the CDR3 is TGTGCCAGCAGCCAAGGACTAGCGGGAGCCAATGAGCAGTTCTTC. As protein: CASSQGLAGANEQFF.

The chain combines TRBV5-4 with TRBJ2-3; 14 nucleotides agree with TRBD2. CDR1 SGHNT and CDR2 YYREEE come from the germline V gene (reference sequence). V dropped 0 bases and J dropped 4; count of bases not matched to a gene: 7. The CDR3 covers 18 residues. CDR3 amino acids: CASSLGRLAGGRPDTQYF. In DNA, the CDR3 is TGTGCCAGCAGCTTGGGGCGACTAGCGGGAGGGCGGCCAGATACGCAGTATTTT. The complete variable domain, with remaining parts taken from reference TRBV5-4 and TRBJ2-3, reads ETGVTQSPTHLIKTRGQQVTLRCSSQSGHNTVSWYQQALGQGPQFIFQYYREEENGRGNFPPRFSGLQFPNYSSELNVNALELDDSALYLCASSLGRLAGGRPDTQYFGPGTRLTVL.

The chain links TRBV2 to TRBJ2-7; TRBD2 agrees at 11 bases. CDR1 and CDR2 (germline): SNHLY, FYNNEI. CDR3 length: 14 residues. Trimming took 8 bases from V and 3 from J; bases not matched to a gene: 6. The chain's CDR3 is CASGGTSGIYEQYF. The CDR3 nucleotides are TGTGCCAGCGGGGGGACTAGCGGAATCTACGAGCAGTACTTC.

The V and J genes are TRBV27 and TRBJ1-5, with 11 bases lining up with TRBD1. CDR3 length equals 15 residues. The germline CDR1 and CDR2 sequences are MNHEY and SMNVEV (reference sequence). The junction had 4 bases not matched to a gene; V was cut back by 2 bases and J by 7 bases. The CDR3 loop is CASSLRTGGRQPQHF. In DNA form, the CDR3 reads TGTGCCAGCAGTTTACGGACAGGGGGCCGGCAGCCCCAGCATTTT.

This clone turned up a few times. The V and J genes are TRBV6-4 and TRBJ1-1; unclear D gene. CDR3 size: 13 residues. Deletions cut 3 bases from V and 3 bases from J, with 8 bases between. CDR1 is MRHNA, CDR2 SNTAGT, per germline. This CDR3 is CASSDRQDTEAFF. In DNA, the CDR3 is TGTGCCAGCAGTGATCGGCAGGACACTGAAGCTTTCTTT.

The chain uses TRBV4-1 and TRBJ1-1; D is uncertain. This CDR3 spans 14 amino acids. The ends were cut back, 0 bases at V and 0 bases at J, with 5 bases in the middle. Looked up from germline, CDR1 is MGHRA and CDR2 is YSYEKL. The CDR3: CASSQDPMNTEAFF. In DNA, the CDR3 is TGCGCCAGCAGCCAAGACCCTATGAACACTGAAGCTTTCTTT.

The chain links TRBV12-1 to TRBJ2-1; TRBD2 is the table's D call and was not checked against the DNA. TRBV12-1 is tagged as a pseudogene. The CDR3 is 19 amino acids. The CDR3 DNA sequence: TGTGCCAGCAGCTCCGGGACTAGCGGGGGGGATAGCTCCTACAATGAGCAGTTCTTC. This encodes CASSSGTSGGDSSYNEQFF.

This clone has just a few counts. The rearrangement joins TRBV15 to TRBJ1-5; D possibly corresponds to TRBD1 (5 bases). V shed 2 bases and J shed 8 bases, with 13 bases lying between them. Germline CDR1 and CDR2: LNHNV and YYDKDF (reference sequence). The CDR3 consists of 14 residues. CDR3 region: CATSRQGRGKPQHF. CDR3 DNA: TGTGCCACCAGCAGACAGGGCCGTGGGAAGCCCCAGCATTTT.